This record concerns one T cell receptor (beta chain) sequence. This sample is part of a study of blood T cell repertoires in COVID-19. Turning to the study itself: COVID-19 samples from acute and convalescent phases originated in the United States, Italy and Spain. The cDNA or gDNA used as material had been derived from T cells, B-cell-depleted T cells, or PBMCs.

The germline CDR1 and CDR2 sequences are SQVTM and ANQGSEA. Germline trimming cut 7 bases from V and 5 bases from J; bases unmatched to any gene: 7. CDR3 size: 13 residues. Authors' methods: Estimation of nucleated cell counts relied on the amplification of reference gene primers. Repertoires were generated with immunoSEQ multiplex PCR, while TCRdb's copy carries only in-frame clones and drops some. That table furnishes V, J and clone size, whereas the DNA furnished D and trimming. The sample contains 200,000 to 250,000 clones, roughly four fifths of which appear only once. The sequencing input was peripheral blood. The genes are TRBV29-1 and TRBJ1-2, with TRBD1 identical over 10 bases. The origin of this receptor is a woman in her fifties or sixties with acute or convalescent COVID-19. As DNA, the CDR3 is TGCAGCGCCCCGACAGGGGGCTGGTATGGCTACACCTTC. It yields the protein CSAPTGGWYGYTF. The entire variable domain, with the rest obtained from reference TRBV29-1 and TRBJ1-2, is as follows: SAVISQKPSRDICQRGTSLTIQCQVDSQVTMMFWYRQQPGQSLTLIATANQGSEATYESGFVIDKFPISRPNLTFSTLTVSNMSPEDSSIYLCSAPTGGWYGYTFGSGTRLTVV.